This TCR beta chain is drawn from a study of shared clonotypes between healthy human individuals. Overall study: Aged between 18 and 49, the donors were a couple of women and a few men.

The V gene lost 0 bases and the J gene lost 4 bases, with 10 bases spanning the gap. The CDR3 contains 14 residues. Germline V lookup: CDR1 SGHNT, CDR2 YYREEE (reference sequence). How the authors handled the data: As immunoSEQ supplied junction-only sequences (without quality scores), filtering differed. The repertoire was sequenced with immunoSEQ multiplex PCR; TCRdb's copy has only in-frame clones and lacks some. V, J and clone size were drawn from that table, and D and trimming were deduced from the DNA. The sample has 950,000 to 1,100,000 clones; roughly 74% are singletons. This clonotype originated in a man aged 18-30 years in good health. Some clones in this sample may be carry-over from other donors' samples. Input material: memory CD4+ T cells from PBMCs. Subset of the sample: CD45RA-negative fraction. V is TRBV5-4 and J is TRBJ1-1, with D possibly matching TRBD1 (5 bases). The CDR3 loop reads CASSLDWGSTEAFF. CDR3 in DNA: TGTGCCAGCAGCTTGGATTGGGGGAGCACTGAAGCTTTCTTT.